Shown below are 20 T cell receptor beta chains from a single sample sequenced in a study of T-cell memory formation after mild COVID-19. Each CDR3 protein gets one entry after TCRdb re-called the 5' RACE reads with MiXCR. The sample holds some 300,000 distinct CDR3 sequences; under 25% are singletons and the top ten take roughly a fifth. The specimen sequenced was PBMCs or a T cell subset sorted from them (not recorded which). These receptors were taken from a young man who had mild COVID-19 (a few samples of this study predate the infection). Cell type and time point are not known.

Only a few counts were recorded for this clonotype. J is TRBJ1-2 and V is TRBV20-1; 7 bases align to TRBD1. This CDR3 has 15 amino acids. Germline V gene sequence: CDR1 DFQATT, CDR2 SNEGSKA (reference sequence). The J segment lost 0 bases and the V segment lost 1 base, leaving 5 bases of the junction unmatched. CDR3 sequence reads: CSARGPGQPNYGYTF. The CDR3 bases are TGCAGTGCTAGAGGGCCGGGACAGCCTAACTATGGCTACACCTTC.

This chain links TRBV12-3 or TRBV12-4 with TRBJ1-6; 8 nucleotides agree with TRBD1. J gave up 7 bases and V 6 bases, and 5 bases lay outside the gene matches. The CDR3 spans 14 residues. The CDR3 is CASSGQGSNSPLHF. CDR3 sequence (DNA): TGTGCCAGCAGCGGACAGGGATCCAATTCACCCCTCCACTTT.

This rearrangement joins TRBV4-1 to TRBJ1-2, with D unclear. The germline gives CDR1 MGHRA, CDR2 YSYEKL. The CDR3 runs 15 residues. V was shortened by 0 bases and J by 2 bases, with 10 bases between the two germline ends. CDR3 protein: CASSQDLAENYGYTF. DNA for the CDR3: TGCGCCAGCAGCCAAGATCTAGCCGAGAACTATGGCTACACCTTC.

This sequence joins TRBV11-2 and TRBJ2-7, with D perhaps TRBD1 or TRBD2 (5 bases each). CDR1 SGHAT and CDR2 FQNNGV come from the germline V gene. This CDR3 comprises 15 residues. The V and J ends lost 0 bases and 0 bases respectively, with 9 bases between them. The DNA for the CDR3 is TGTGCCAGCAGCTTAGAGGGGGTAGTCTCCTACGAGCAGTACTTC. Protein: CASSLEGVVSYEQYF.

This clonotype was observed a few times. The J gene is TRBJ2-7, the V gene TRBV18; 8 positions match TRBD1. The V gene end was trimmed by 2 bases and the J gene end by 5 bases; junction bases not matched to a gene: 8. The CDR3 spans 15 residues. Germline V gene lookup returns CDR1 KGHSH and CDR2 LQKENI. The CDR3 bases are TGTGCCAGCTCACCAAACAGCGGACAGGGCGACGAGCAGTACTTC. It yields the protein CASSPNSGQGDEQYF. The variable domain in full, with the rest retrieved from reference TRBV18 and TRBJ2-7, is NAGVMQNPRHLVRRRGQEARLRCSPMKGHSHVYWYRQLPEEGLKFMVYLQKENIIDESGMPKERFSAEFPKEGPSILRIQQVVRGDSAAYFCASSPNSGQGDEQYFGPGTRLTVT.

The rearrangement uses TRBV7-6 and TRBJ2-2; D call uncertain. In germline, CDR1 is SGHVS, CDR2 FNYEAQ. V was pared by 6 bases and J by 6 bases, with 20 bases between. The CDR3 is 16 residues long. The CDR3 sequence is CASSRRPIVEAGELFF. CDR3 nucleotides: TGTGCCAGCAGTCGCCGTCCTATAGTTGAGGCCGGGGAGCTGTTTTTT.

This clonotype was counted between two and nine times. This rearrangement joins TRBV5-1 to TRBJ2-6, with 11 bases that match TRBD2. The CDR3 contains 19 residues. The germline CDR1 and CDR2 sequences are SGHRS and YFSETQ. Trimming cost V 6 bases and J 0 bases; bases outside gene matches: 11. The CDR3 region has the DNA TGCGCCAGCAATCCCAGAGCTCTAGCGGGGGGCTCTGGGGCCAACGTCCTGACTTTC. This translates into CASNPRALAGGSGANVLTF. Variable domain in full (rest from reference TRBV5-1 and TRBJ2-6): KAGVTQTPRYLIKTRGQQVTLSCSPISGHRSVSWYQQTPGQGLQFLFEYFSETQRNKGNFPGRFSGRQFSNSRSEMNVSTLELGDSALYLCASNPRALAGGSGANVLTFGAGSRLTVL.

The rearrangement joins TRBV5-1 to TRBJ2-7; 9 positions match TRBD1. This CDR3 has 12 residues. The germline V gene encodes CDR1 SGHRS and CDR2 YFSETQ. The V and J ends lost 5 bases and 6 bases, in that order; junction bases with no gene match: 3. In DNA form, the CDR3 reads TGCGCCAGCAGACAGACAGGGGGCGAGCAGTACTTC. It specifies CASRQTGGEQYF.

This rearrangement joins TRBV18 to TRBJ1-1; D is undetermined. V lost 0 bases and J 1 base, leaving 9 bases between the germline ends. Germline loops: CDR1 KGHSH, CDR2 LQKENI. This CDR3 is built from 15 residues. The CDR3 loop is CASSPPSLPNTEAFF. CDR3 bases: TGTGCCAGCTCACCACCGTCTCTACCGAACACTGAAGCTTTCTTT.

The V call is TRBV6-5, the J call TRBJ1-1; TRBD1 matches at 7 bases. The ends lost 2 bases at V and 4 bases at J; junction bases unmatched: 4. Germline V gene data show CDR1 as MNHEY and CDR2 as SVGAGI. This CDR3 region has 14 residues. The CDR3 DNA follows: TGTGCCAGCAGTTACCAGGGGGGTAGCACTGAAGCTTTCTTT. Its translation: CASSYQGGSTEAFF.

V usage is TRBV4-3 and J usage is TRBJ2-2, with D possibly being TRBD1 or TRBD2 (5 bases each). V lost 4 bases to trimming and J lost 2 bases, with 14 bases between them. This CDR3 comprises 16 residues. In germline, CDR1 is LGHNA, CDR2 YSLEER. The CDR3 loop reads CASSPGRAINTGELFF. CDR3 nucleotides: TGCGCCAGCAGCCCGGGACGGGCCATTAACACCGGGGAGCTGTTTTTT.

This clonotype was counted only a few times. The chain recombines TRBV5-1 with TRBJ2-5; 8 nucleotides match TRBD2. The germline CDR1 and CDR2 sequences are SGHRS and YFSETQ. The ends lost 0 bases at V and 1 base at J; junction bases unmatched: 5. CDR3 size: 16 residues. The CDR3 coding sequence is TGCGCCAGCAGCTTGGCGCGGGGGGATCTCCAAGAGACCCAGTACTTC. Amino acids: CASSLARGDLQETQYF.

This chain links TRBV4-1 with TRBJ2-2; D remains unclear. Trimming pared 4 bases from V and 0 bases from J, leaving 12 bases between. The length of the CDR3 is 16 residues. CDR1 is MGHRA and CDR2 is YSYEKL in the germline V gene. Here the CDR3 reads CASSPLKVSNTGELFF. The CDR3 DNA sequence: TGCGCCAGCAGCCCTTTAAAAGTATCGAACACCGGGGAGCTGTTTTTT.

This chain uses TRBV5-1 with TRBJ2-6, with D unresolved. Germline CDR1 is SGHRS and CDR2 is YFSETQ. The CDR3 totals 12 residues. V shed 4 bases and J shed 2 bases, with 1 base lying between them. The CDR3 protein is CASSTGANVLTF. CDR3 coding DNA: TGCGCCAGCAGCACTGGGGCCAACGTCCTGACTTTC.

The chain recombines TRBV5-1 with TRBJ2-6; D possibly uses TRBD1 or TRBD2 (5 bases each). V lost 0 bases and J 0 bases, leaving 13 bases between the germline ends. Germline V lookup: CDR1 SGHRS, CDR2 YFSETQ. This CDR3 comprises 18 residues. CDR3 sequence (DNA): TGCGCCAGCAGCTTGGTGAGGGGTCCACTCTCTGGGGCCAACGTCCTGACTTTC. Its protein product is CASSLVRGPLSGANVLTF.

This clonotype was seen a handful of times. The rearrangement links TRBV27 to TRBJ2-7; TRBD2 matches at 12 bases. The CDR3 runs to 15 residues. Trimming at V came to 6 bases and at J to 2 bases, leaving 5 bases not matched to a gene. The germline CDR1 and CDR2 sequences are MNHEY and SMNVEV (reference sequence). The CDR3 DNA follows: TGTGCCAGCAGAAGGTCTAGCGGGGGGGCCTACGAGCAGTACTTC. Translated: CASRRSSGGAYEQYF.

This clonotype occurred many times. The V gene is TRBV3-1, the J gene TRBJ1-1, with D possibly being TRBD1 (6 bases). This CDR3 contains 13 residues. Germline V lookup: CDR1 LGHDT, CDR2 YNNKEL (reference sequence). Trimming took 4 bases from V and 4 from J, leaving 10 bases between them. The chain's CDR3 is CASSRQVPTEAFF. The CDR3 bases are TGTGCCAGCAGCCGACAGGTTCCCACTGAAGCTTTCTTT.

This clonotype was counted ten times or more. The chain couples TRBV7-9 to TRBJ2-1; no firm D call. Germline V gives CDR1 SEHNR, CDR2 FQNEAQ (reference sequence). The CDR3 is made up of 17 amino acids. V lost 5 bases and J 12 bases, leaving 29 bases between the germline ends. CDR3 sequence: CASSAFQTPLVLESQFF. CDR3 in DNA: TGTGCCAGCAGCGCTTTTCAGACTCCTCTCGTGTTGGAATCGCAGTTCTTC.

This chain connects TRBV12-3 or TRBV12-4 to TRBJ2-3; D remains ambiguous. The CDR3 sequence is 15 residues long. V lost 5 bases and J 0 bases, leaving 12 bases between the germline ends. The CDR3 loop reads CASSITFSSTDTQYF. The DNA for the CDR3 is TGTGCCAGCAGTATCACGTTCTCTAGCACAGATACGCAGTATTTT.

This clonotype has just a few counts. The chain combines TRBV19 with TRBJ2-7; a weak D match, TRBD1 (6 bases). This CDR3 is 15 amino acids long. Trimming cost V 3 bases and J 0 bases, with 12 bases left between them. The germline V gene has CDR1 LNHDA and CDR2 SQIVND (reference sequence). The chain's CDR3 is CASSIRTVPSYEQYF. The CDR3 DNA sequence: TGTGCCAGTAGTATCCGGACAGTCCCCTCCTACGAGCAGTACTTC. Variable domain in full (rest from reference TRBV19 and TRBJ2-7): DGGITQSPKYLFRKEGQNVTLSCEQNLNHDAMYWYRQDPGQGLRLIYYSQIVNDFQKGDIAEGYSVSREKKESFPLTVTSAQKNPTAFYLCASSIRTVPSYEQYFGPGTRLTVT.